The sequence of this T cell receptor (beta chain) was determined in a study of PD-L1 blockade in urothelial cancer. Study as a whole: Beginning at some point between 2014 and 2015, patients received atezolizumab, given as 1,200 mg intravenously every 3 weeks. Patients' histories included 0 to 3 prior chemotherapy regimens.

The germline V gene encodes CDR1 SGHTA and CDR2 FQGTGA. The CDR3 loop spans 14 amino acids. V lost 7 bases to trimming and J lost 0 bases, with 12 bases between them. This sample's time point: pretreatment peripheral blood. Each patient presented with locally advanced or metastatic urothelial carcinoma. Assay used: immunoSEQ multiplex PCR; TCRdb lists only in-frame clones, some missing. The sample lists 45,000 to 55,000 clones, 79% seen once, with around 9.3% in the top ten. The source material was PBMCs, sampled around atezolizumab (anti-PD-L1) treatment. The chain uses TRBV7-3 and TRBJ1-1; D is possibly TRBD1 (6 bases). This clonotype was obtained from a man between 70 and 80 years old with urothelial cancer. The CDR3: CASKPGVMNTEAFF. CDR3 nucleotide sequence: TGTGCCAGCAAACCAGGGGTTATGAACACTGAAGCTTTCTTT.